What follows are 13 T cell receptor beta chains derived from one specimen sequenced in a study of PD-1 blockade in classical Hodgkin lymphoma. Indicated time point: cycle 4 day 1 (C4D1), after five to seven weeks of nivolumab. Every patient was affected by relapse after autologous stem cell transplantation, while exposure to brentuximab vedotin was not uniform. CD4+ T cells were purified from thawed PBMCs by negative selection. The data were produced by immunoSEQ multiplex PCR, yet TCRdb's version contains in-frame clones alone and is incomplete. This sample has fewer than 35,000 clones, with about 93% found just once. The sequences come from CD4+ T cells from blood, collected before the fourth cycle of nivolumab. The receptor source for this set is a human donor with classical Hodgkin lymphoma.

The V and J genes are TRBV5-6 and TRBJ1-2; 9 nucleotides match TRBD1. The CDR3 has 15 residues. With V trimmed by 0 bases and J by 4 bases, 4 bases remained unmatched. In germline, CDR1 is SGHDT, CDR2 YYEEEE. The CDR3 sequence is CASSLGDRETYGYTF. CDR3 nucleotides: TGTGCCAGCAGCTTGGGGGACAGGGAAACCTATGGCTACACCTTC.

This sequence joins TRBV5-1 and TRBJ2-5; the D gene is possibly TRBD1 (6 bases). V lost 0 bases and J 6 bases, leaving 15 bases between the germline ends. Germline values: CDR1 SGHRS, CDR2 YFSETQ. The CDR3 length is 15 residues. The CDR3 spells CASSLGQDKRQTQYF. Here the CDR3 DNA reads TGCGCCAGCAGCTTGGGACAGGATAAGAGGCAGACCCAGTACTTC.

The CDR3 DNA reads TGCGCCAGCAGTGAAAGGGGAGTCACTGAAGCTTTCTTT. It translates to CASSERGVTEAFF. The gene calls are TRBV10-2 and TRBJ1-1; possible D gene TRBD1, 5 bases. This CDR3 has 13 amino acids. Germline CDR1 reads WSHSY; CDR2 reads SAAADI. The germline V and J ends were trimmed by 3 bases and 4 bases, with 9 bases remaining between them.

The chain carries TRBV5-1 and TRBJ1-1; 9 bases are shared with TRBD1. V lost 4 bases and J lost 6; bases outside the gene matches: 7. The germline CDR1 and CDR2 sequences are SGHRS and YFSETQ. This CDR3 has 14 residues. The CDR3 region has the DNA TGCGCCAGCAGCGCGACCGGGACAGGGTCTGAAGCTTTCTTT. Encoded protein: CASSATGTGSEAFF.

The chain has TRBV6-1 and TRBJ1-2; TRBD1 aligns across 7 bases. CDR3 length equals 15 residues. Per the germline V gene, CDR1 is MNHNS and CDR2 is SASEGT. The trim removed 1 base at V and 4 bases at J, leaving 6 bases unmatched. The CDR3 DNA reads TGTGCCAGCAGTGAAGGGGACAGCCGAGCCTATGGCTACACCTTC. Its protein product is CASSEGDSRAYGYTF.

Comments on this clone: Its ends do not fully match the called genes, so a read error is possible. This chain connects TRBV18 to TRBJ1-4; 9 nucleotides align to TRBD1. The CDR3 is 13 amino acids. Germline loops: CDR1 KGHSH, CDR2 LQKENI. The CDR3 sequence is CASSPKEGTGLLF. CDR3 bases: TGTGCCAGCTCACCTAAAGAGGGGACAGGGCTCCTTTTT.

This chain joins TRBV5-4 and TRBJ2-2; 8 nucleotides match TRBD2. This CDR3 region has 17 residues. V trimming: 4 bases; J trimming: 5 bases; junction bases outside the gene matches: 13. CDR1 is SGHNT and CDR2 is YYREEE in the germline V gene (reference sequence). The chain's CDR3 is CASSPGPGPGGTGELFF. The CDR3 DNA sequence: TGTGCCAGCAGCCCCGGCCCGGGACCGGGAGGGACCGGGGAGCTGTTTTTT.

This clone was found a few times. The chain recombines TRBV10-1 with TRBJ1-1, with 7 bases that match TRBD1. V gave up 4 bases and J gave up 10 bases; unmatched junction bases: 18. The CDR3 is made up of 16 amino acids. The V gene's germline CDR1 is WNHNN and CDR2 SYGVQD (reference sequence). DNA of the CDR3: TGCGCCAGCAGTGCCTGGGCACCCGGGACAGTGGGAACAGCTTTCTTT. This sequence encodes CASSAWAPGTVGTAFF.

V and J are TRBV5-6 and TRBJ2-1, with TRBD2 matching 7 bases. Per germline, CDR1 SGHDT and CDR2 YYEEEE. Trimming removed 0 bases from V and 3 bases from J; junction bases left unmatched: 3. This CDR3 contains 15 residues. The CDR3 DNA reads TGTGCCAGCAGCTTGGGGCTAGCGGACTACAATGAGCAGTTCTTC. Translation gives CASSLGLADYNEQFF.

This chain joins TRBV27 and TRBJ2-5; 10 bases are shared with TRBD1. The CDR3 runs to 16 residues. CDR1 and CDR2 from the germline V gene are MNHEY and SMNVEV (reference sequence). Unmatched junction bases numbered 12, after V lost 7 bases and J lost 4 bases. DNA for the CDR3: TGTGCCAGCATGGAGACAGGGGGCGTTTATCGAGAGACCCAGTACTTC. This translates into CASMETGGVYRETQYF.

The chain carries TRBV29-1 and TRBJ1-5; tentatively, D is TRBD1 (6 bases). The CDR3 runs to 12 residues. The germline CDR1 and CDR2 sequences are SQVTM and ANQGSEA. V was clipped by 6 bases and J by 6 bases, with 12 bases between them. The CDR3 is CSVGGGTQPQHF. The CDR3 DNA sequence: TGCAGCGTGGGGGGGGGCACTCAGCCCCAGCATTTT.

The chain couples TRBV28 to TRBJ2-7, with a weak D call TRBD1 (6 bases). CDR1 and CDR2 from the germline V gene are MDHEN and SYDVKM. Trimming removed 9 bases at V and 1 base at J, with 13 bases between. CDR3 length: 13 residues. CDR3 in DNA: TGTGCCAGTTCTACAGGGATGTCCTACGAGCAGTACTTC. Amino acids: CASSTGMSYEQYF.

The V gene is TRBV5-1, the J gene TRBJ2-3; 9 bases map to TRBD2. The CDR3 sequence is 19 residues long. Germline V gene data show CDR1 as SGHRS and CDR2 as YFSETQ. V shed 0 bases and J 2 bases; nucleotides not matched to a gene: 13. CDR3 bases: TGCGCCAGCAGCTTGGGATCTGGACTAGCGTCTTATCTCACAGATACGCAGTATTTT. Translation: CASSLGSGLASYLTDTQYF.